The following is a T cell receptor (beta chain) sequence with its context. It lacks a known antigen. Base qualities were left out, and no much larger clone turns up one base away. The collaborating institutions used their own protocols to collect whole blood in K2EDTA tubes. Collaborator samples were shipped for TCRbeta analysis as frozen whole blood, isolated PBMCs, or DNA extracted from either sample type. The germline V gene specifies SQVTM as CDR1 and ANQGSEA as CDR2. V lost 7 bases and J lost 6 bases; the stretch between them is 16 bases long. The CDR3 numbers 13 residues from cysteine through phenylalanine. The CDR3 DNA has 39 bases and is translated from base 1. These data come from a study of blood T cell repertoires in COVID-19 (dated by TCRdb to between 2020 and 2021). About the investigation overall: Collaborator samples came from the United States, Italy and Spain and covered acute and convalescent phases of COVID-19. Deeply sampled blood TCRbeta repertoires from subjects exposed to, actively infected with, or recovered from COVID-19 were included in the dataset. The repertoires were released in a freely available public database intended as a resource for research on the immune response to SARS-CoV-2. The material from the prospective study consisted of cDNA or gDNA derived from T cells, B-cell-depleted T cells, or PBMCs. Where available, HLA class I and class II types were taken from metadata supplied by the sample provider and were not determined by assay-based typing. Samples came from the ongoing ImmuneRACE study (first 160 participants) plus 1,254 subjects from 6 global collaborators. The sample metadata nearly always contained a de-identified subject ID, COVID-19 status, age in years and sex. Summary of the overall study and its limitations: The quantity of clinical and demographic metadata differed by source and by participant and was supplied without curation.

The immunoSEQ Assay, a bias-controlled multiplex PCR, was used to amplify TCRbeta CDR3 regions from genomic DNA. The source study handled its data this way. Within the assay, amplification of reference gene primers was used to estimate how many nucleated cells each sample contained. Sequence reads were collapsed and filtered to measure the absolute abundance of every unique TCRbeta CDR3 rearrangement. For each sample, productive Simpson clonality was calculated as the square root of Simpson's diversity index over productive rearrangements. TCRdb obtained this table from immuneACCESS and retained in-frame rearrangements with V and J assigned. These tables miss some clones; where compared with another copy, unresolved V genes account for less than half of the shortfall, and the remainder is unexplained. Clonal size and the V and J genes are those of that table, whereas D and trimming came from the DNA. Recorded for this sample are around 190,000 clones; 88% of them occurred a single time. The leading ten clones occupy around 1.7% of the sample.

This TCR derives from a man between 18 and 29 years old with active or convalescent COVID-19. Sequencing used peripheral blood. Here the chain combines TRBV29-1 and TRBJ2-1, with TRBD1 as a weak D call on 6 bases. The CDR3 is CSGRQAFLNEQFF. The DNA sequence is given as TGCAGCGGAAGACAGGCGTTCCTCAATGAGCAGTTCTTC.